This TCR beta chain emerged from a study of early T cells in non-severe SARS-CoV-2 infection. The TCR library protocol was used to attach unique molecular identifiers. These identifiers were attached to individual cDNA molecules. In TCRdb, the 5' RACE reads were re-called with MiXCR into one record per CDR3 protein. The sample holds roughly 63,000 distinct CDR3 sequences, around 11% seen once. CDR3 length: 16 residues. Germline loops: CDR1 SQVTM, CDR2 ANQGSEA. Overall study results and limits: VDJdb-based matching was biased toward anti-spike CD8 responses and missed private and CD4 specificities.

There are a few counts of this clonotype. Its antigen is currently unknown. The germline gene is not matched at one end of the junction; a read error may be the cause. The origin of this receptor is an adult who was a healthcare worker with PCR-confirmed SARS-CoV-2 infection or an uninfected control (not recorded which). The chain recombines TRBV29-1 with TRBJ1-3; no clear D. What was sequenced was whole blood. The CDR3 sequence is CSVEEGERSSGNTIYF. The CDR3 nucleotides are TGCAGCGTCGAAGAGGGAGAGAGGTCATCTGGAAACACCATATATTTT. Full variable domain (missing parts from reference TRBV29-1 and TRBJ1-3): SAVISQKPSRDICQRGTSLTIQCQVDSQVTMMFWYRQQPGQSLTLIATANQGSEATYESGFVIDKFPISRPNLTFSTLTVSNMSPEDSSIYLCSVEEGERSSGNTIYFGEGSWLTVV.